These 23 T cell receptor beta chains were sequenced from one sample in a study of blood T cell repertoires in COVID-19. Method: immunoSEQ multiplex PCR; TCRdb's copy keeps in-frame clones and lacks some. Seen here are about 130,000 clones, about 75% observed once, and the top ten hold roughly 20%. Sequences were obtained from peripheral blood. These TCRs come from a man older than 75 with acute or convalescent COVID-19.

The V gene is TRBV6-5, the J gene TRBJ1-1; 8 bases map to TRBD1. The CDR3 has 14 residues. V shed 4 bases, J shed 4 bases, and the junction held 5 bases outside the gene matches. Germline CDR1 and CDR2: MNHEY and SVGAGI. The CDR3: CASSFRTGITEAFF. In DNA, the CDR3 is TGTGCCAGCAGTTTTCGGACAGGGATCACTGAAGCTTTCTTT.

The rearrangement joins TRBV19 to TRBJ1-1, with D uncertain. CDR1 and CDR2 (germline): LNHDA, SQIVND (reference sequence). The germline V and J ends were trimmed by 6 bases and 0 bases, with 11 bases remaining between them. This CDR3 spans 14 amino acids. The CDR3 nucleotides read TGTGCCAGTAGGTTGTCAGTCATGAACACTGAAGCTTTCTTT. As protein: CASRLSVMNTEAFF.

The chain uses TRBV28 and TRBJ1-1; D gene unclear. The germline gives CDR1 MDHEN, CDR2 SYDVKM. The CDR3 consists of 13 residues. Trimming removed 6 bases from V and 7 bases from J, with 15 bases in between. CDR3 nucleotides: TGTGCCAGCAGCCCCCGCATTCGGGTTGAAGCTTTCTTT. It is translated as CASSPRIRVEAFF.

The chain links TRBV19 to TRBJ2-7, with D possibly matching TRBD1 (6 bases). V lost 4 bases and J 2 bases, leaving 9 bases between the germline ends. The CDR3 covers 13 residues. Looked up from germline, CDR1 is LNHDA and CDR2 is SQIVND (reference sequence). As DNA, the CDR3 is TGTGCCAGTAGTAGGGGGCCGACCTACGAGCAGTACTTC. This gives the protein CASSRGPTYEQYF.

The gene calls are TRBV5-5 and TRBJ1-4; no clear D gene. Germline CDR1 and CDR2: SGHKS and YYEKEE (reference sequence). The CDR3 loop spans 13 amino acids. The V and J ends lost 2 bases and 5 bases respectively, with 7 bases between them. The CDR3 DNA reads as TGTGCCAGCAGCTTCGGCGGCAATGAAAAACTGTTTTTT. As protein: CASSFGGNEKLFF. Variable domain in full (rest from reference TRBV5-5 and TRBJ1-4): DAGVTQSPTHLIKTRGQQVTLRCSPISGHKSVSWYQQVLGQGPQFIFQYYEKEERGRGNFPDRFSARQFPNYSSELNVNALLLGDSALYLCASSFGGNEKLFFGSGTQLSVL.

This clone has just a few counts. This sequence joins TRBV18 and TRBJ2-5; D might be TRBD1 (6 bases). This CDR3 spans 15 amino acids. V was shortened by 5 bases and J by 2 bases, with 15 bases between the two germline ends. The germline V gene encodes CDR1 KGHSH and CDR2 LQKENI. The CDR3 DNA sequence: TGTGCCAGCTCATTAGGACAGAGTATTCAAGAGACCCAGTACTTC. This translates into CASSLGQSIQETQYF.

This chain connects TRBV11-3 to TRBJ1-1; TRBD1 might be the D (5 bases). Germline V gene data show CDR1 as SGHNT and CDR2 as YENEEA. This CDR3 contains 13 residues. Trimming stripped 5 bases from V and 1 base from J, with 8 bases between. The CDR3 nucleotides read TGTGCCAGCAGCCTGCAGGGGAACACTGAAGCTTTCTTT. This gives the protein CASSLQGNTEAFF.

The CDR3 DNA sequence: TGTGCCAGTAGTATCGGTCGGGGGGACACAGATACGCAGTATTTT. Protein product: CASSIGRGDTDTQYF. The chain couples TRBV19 to TRBJ2-3; 7 bases line up with TRBD2. The CDR3 extends over 15 amino acids. V shed 3 bases, J shed 2 bases, and the junction held 5 bases outside the gene matches. Germline V CDR1 and CDR2: LNHDA, SQIVND (reference sequence).

CDR3 sequence: CASSTSDRGRRLGAEAFF. As DNA, the CDR3 is TGTGCCAGCAGCACGTCGGACAGGGGGCGTCGACTAGGCGCTGAAGCTTTCTTT. The chain couples TRBV21-1 to TRBJ1-1; TRBD1 reflects the table's D call only, with no check against the DNA. TRBV21-1 is listed as a pseudogene. The CDR3 length is 18 residues.

The J gene is TRBJ2-3, the V gene TRBV15; unclear D gene. This CDR3 has 14 amino acids. The germline gives CDR1 LNHNV, CDR2 YYDKDF (reference sequence). Trimming removed 2 bases from V and 0 bases from J, with 6 bases in between. The CDR3: CATSRLGSTDTQYF. As DNA, the CDR3 is TGTGCCACCAGCAGACTCGGTAGCACAGATACGCAGTATTTT.

This clone was observed at least ten times. The rearrangement links TRBV5-6 to TRBJ2-1; possible D gene TRBD1, 6 bases. V was shortened by 3 bases and J by 2 bases, with 12 bases between the two germline ends. The germline V gene has CDR1 SGHDT and CDR2 YYEEEE. CDR3 length: 15 amino acids. Written as DNA, the CDR3 is TGTGCCAGCAGCTGGGGACACCCGGCCTACAATGAGCAGTTCTTC. It specifies CASSWGHPAYNEQFF.

The rearrangement uses TRBV5-4 and TRBJ2-1; D is possibly TRBD1 (5 bases). CDR3 length equals 13 residues. V was trimmed by 3 bases and J by 6 bases, leaving 10 bases between them. Germline V gives CDR1 SGHNT, CDR2 YYREEE (reference sequence). CDR3 sequence (DNA): TGTGCCAGCAGCTGGGTGCAGGGCAATGAGCAGTTCTTC. Its protein is CASSWVQGNEQFF.

This clone was recorded only once. This chain connects TRBV10-3 to TRBJ2-1, with D perhaps TRBD2 (6 bases). Germline V gives CDR1 ENHRY, CDR2 SYGVKD. This CDR3 comprises 15 residues. V was shortened by 6 bases and J by 5 bases, with 17 bases between the two germline ends. The CDR3: CAISYNSGQNNEQFF. DNA for the CDR3: TGTGCCATCAGCTATAACAGCGGGCAAAACAATGAGCAGTTCTTC.

V usage is TRBV27 and J usage is TRBJ1-2, with a tentative D call TRBD1 (5 bases). Germline V gene sequence: CDR1 MNHEY, CDR2 SMNVEV (reference sequence). V was clipped by 0 bases and J by 5 bases, with 10 bases between them. This CDR3 has 14 amino acids. The CDR3 reads CASSLSAGWYGYTF. CDR3 DNA: TGTGCCAGCAGTTTATCGGCAGGGTGGTATGGCTACACCTTC.

The chain is built from TRBV20-1 and TRBJ1-2; D is possibly TRBD1 (5 bases). The CDR3 has 12 residues. Trimming stripped 3 bases from V and 7 bases from J, with 12 bases between. Per germline, CDR1 DFQATT and CDR2 SNEGSKA (reference sequence). The CDR3 region has the DNA TGCAGTGCTAGTATGATCGGGGGTGGCTACACCTTC. Its protein is CSASMIGGGYTF.

This clone was counted many times. The CDR3 DNA reads TGCGCCAGCAGCTTGGTGGGGGCCAAGGCAGATACGCAGTATTTT. This sequence encodes CASSLVGAKADTQYF. This chain connects TRBV5-1 to TRBJ2-3, with D perhaps matching TRBD1 (6 bases). This CDR3 is built from 15 residues. Germline V gene sequence: CDR1 SGHRS, CDR2 YFSETQ. Trimming took 0 bases from V and 4 from J, leaving 12 bases between them. The variable domain in full, completed from reference TRBV5-1 and TRBJ2-3, reads KAGVTQTPRYLIKTRGQQVTLSCSPISGHRSVSWYQQTPGQGLQFLFEYFSETQRNKGNFPGRFSGRQFSNSRSEMNVSTLELGDSALYLCASSLVGAKADTQYFGPGTRLTVL.

The chain links TRBV19 to TRBJ1-5, with TRBD1 identical over 7 bases. Trimming at V came to 5 bases and at J to 7 bases, leaving 5 bases not matched to a gene. Germline V gene data show CDR1 as LNHDA and CDR2 as SQIVND (reference sequence). This CDR3 has 13 residues. The CDR3 DNA reads as TGTGCCAGTAGTTCTTCAGGGGGGCAGCCCCAGCATTTT. It codes for CASSSSGGQPQHF.

The chain recombines TRBV28 with TRBJ1-6; D gene unclear. Germline CDR1 reads MDHEN; CDR2 reads SYDVKM. Trimming left V 3 bases short and J 7 bases short, with 13 bases between. This CDR3 comprises 15 residues. The CDR3, as DNA: TGTGCCAGCAGTTTCAGCCAGGTCACGAATTCACCCCTCCACTTT. Translated, it gives CASSFSQVTNSPLHF.

The chain uses TRBV2 and TRBJ2-2, with 10 bases matching TRBD1. This CDR3 comprises 15 residues. Germline CDR1 SNHLY, CDR2 FYNNEI. The ends lost 3 bases at V and 7 bases at J; junction bases unmatched: 5. CDR3 nucleotide sequence: TGTGCCAGCAGTGATGACAGGGGGCTAGTCGGGGAGCTGTTTTTT. This sequence encodes CASSDDRGLVGELFF.

The chain uses TRBV12-3 or TRBV12-4 and TRBJ1-1; D remains unclear. Between the trimmed V and J ends, which lost 3 bases and 4 bases, there was a span of 9 bases. The CDR3 contains 13 residues. The CDR3 nucleotides are TGTGCCAGCAGTTTGGAGTCGGGCACTGAAGCTTTCTTT. Translation gives CASSLESGTEAFF.

The V and J genes are TRBV30 and TRBJ2-7, with D perhaps TRBD1 (6 bases). The CDR3 totals 13 residues. With 1 base removed from V and 2 bases from J, the gap between germline ends came to 9 bases. Germline CDR1 and CDR2: GTSNPN and SVGIG (reference sequence). The CDR3 DNA reads as TGTGCCTGGAGTGGGGGGCAGACCTACGAGCAGTACTTC. Amino acid sequence: CAWSGGQTYEQYF.

V gene TRBV15 combines with J gene TRBJ1-1, with a possible D match to TRBD1 (5 bases). In germline, CDR1 is LNHNV, CDR2 YYDKDF (reference sequence). The CDR3 is made up of 15 amino acids. V dropped 0 bases and J dropped 1 base, with 9 bases sitting between them. Written as DNA, the CDR3 is TGTGCCACCAGCAGAGACAGGGTTTCGAACACTGAAGCTTTCTTT. Its protein is CATSRDRVSNTEAFF.

This chain links TRBV3-1 (or the pseudogene TRBV3-2) with TRBJ2-7, with 10 bases lining up with TRBD2. The CDR3 is 14 amino acids. In germline, CDR1 is LGHDT, CDR2 YNNKEL (reference sequence). Germline trimming cut 8 bases from V and 1 base from J; bases unmatched to any gene: 5. The CDR3 here is CASQGTSASYEQYF. In nucleotides, the CDR3 is TGTGCCAGCCAGGGGACTAGCGCTTCCTACGAGCAGTACTTC.